Shown below are 8 T cell receptor beta chains from a single sample sequenced in a study of blood T cell repertoires in COVID-19. Assay: immunoSEQ multiplex PCR; the TCRdb copy retains only in-frame clones and omits some. Among about 130,000 clones, about 80% were seen once, and the ten largest hold approximately 6%. The sequenced sample was PBMCs or T cells enriched from blood (not recorded which). These receptors all come from a woman aged 45-59 years who had recovered from COVID-19.

The chain links TRBV18 to TRBJ1-3; 9 nucleotides agree with TRBD1. CDR1 KGHSH and CDR2 LQKENI come from the germline V gene. This CDR3 contains 19 residues. V lost 3 bases, J lost 0 bases, and 12 bases stayed unmatched. The CDR3 here is CASSPSRDRVTYSGNTIYF. The CDR3 nucleotides read TGTGCCAGCTCACCCTCCCGGGACAGGGTAACCTACTCTGGAAACACCATATATTTT.

The CDR3 nucleotides read TGTGCCAGCAGAGTGACAGGGGGCGCGTCCTTATTTAGTGAAAAACTGTTTTTT. Protein sequence: CASRVTGGASLFSEKLFF. This sequence joins TRBV28 and TRBJ1-4, with 10 bases aligning to TRBD1. The CDR3 covers 18 residues. Trimming at V came to 6 bases and at J to 7 bases, leaving 17 bases not matched to a gene. CDR1 is MDHEN and CDR2 is SYDVKM in the germline V gene.

As to this clone: An end of the junction differs from the germline gene, which may be a read error. The chain joins TRBV6-5 to TRBJ2-7, with TRBD1 matching over 8 bases. The CDR3 is 14 amino acids. Per the germline V gene, CDR1 is MNHEY and CDR2 is SVGAGI. CDR3 region: CASSFAGTGDDQYF. The CDR3 coding sequence is TGTGCCAGCAGTTTCGCCGGGACAGGTGACGACCAGTACTTC.

The chain links TRBV7-2 to TRBJ1-2, with D uncertain. CDR3 length equals 14 residues. Trimming removed 1 base from V and 3 bases from J, with 9 bases in between. Per the germline V gene, CDR1 is SGHTA and CDR2 is FQGNSA. CDR3 in DNA: TGTGCCAGCAGCTTAGTGAACAGTTACTATGGCTACACCTTC. The encoded protein is CASSLVNSYYGYTF.

This rearrangement joins TRBV5-1 to TRBJ2-3; 10 bases align to TRBD2. Germline V gives CDR1 SGHRS, CDR2 YFSETQ. The CDR3 sequence is 17 residues long. V dropped 0 bases and J dropped 1; count of bases not matched to a gene: 5. Here the CDR3 reads CASSLGSGTSGTDTQYF. The CDR3 DNA follows: TGCGCCAGCAGCTTGGGGTCCGGGACTAGCGGCACAGATACGCAGTATTTT.

This rearrangement joins TRBV2 to TRBJ1-1, with TRBD1 as a possible D gene (6 bases). Per germline, CDR1 SNHLY and CDR2 FYNNEI. This CDR3 is built from 13 residues. V was clipped by 8 bases and J by 4 bases, with 14 bases between them. This CDR3 reads CASATGKFTEAFF. DNA for the CDR3: TGTGCCAGCGCTACAGGGAAGTTCACTGAAGCTTTCTTT.

This chain uses TRBV10-3 with TRBJ1-2; D uncertain. V gave up 7 bases and J gave up 4 bases, with 16 bases separating them. Germline CDR1 reads ENHRY; CDR2 reads SYGVKD. This CDR3 region has 14 residues. The chain's CDR3 is CAITAEPLVYGYTF. The CDR3 region has the DNA TGTGCCATCACGGCGGAGCCACTGGTCTATGGCTACACCTTC.

The chain couples TRBV6-6 to TRBJ2-2; 8 nucleotides align to TRBD2. Per germline, CDR1 MNHNY and CDR2 SVGAGI (reference sequence). The CDR3 is made up of 16 amino acids. Trimming took 2 bases from V and 1 from J; bases not matched to a gene: 3. The CDR3 region is CASSYKRGMNTGELFF. As DNA, the CDR3 is TGTGCCAGCAGTTACAAGCGGGGGATGAACACCGGGGAGCTGTTTTTT.